The clone carrying this T cell receptor beta chain was counted between two and nine times. The sample holds other DNA sequences that translate to the same CDR3. The V gene's germline CDR1 is SGHNT and CDR2 YYREEE (reference sequence). V was clipped by 5 bases and J by 3 bases, with 7 bases between them. The CDR3 is made up of 12 amino acids. Original processing methods: For nucleated cells, counts were estimated from reference gene primer amplification. Only in-frame clones appear in the TCRdb table, and some are missing; sequencing was by immunoSEQ multiplex PCR. V and J calls and clone size are given by that table; D and trimming were obtained from the DNA. The profile shows 300,000 or so clones, 80% to 90% of them singletons. These data are taken from a study of blood T cell repertoires in COVID-19. Across the whole study: Acute and convalescent COVID-19 specimens originated in the United States, Italy and Spain. In each case, the material was cDNA or gDNA derived from T cells, B-cell-depleted T cells, or PBMCs.

J is TRBJ2-3 and V is TRBV5-4, with D uncertain. Sequenced input: peripheral blood. The clonotype was recovered from a woman between 45 and 60 years old with acute or convalescent COVID-19. CDR3 sequence reads: CASSSSTDTQYF. For the CDR3, the DNA is TGTGCCAGCAGTTCCAGTACAGATACGCAGTATTTT.